Presented here are 25 T cell receptor beta chains from one specimen sequenced in a study of Ad26.COV2.S vaccination and SARS-CoV-2 variants. Treatment given: 15 to 20 received Ad26.COV2.S at low or high dose, single or two shots; roughly 5 received placebo; per-sample allocation not given. All samples were drawn on day 63, counting from the first vaccine or placebo injection. Clones were read by immunoSEQ multiplex PCR, and TCRdb kept only the in-frame ones, dropping some. The sample contains a few hundred thousand clones, 83% of which appear only once. This material consisted of peripheral blood, taken in a trial of Ad26.COV2.S vaccine versus placebo. The source of these receptors is a person aged 18-60 years who received the Ad26.COV2.S COVID-19 vaccine or a placebo.

This clone is a singleton in its sample. The gene calls are TRBV19 and TRBJ1-2; D is undetermined. The CDR3 covers 11 residues. Germline loops: CDR1 LNHDA, CDR2 SQIVND (reference sequence). With 3 bases removed from V and 6 bases from J, the gap between germline ends came to 5 bases. The CDR3 nucleotides are TGTGCCAGTAGTATCCAACATGGCTACACCTTC. Translating gives CASSIQHGYTF.

Only one count was recorded for this clone. V and J are TRBV10-2 and TRBJ1-5; possible D gene TRBD1, 5 bases. The V gene's germline CDR1 is WSHSY and CDR2 SAAADI. CDR3 length: 13 amino acids. V lost 3 bases and J lost 5, with 8 bases in between. DNA for the CDR3: TGCGCCAGCAGTGATTGGGGGGATCAGCCCCAGCATTTT. Its protein is CASSDWGDQPQHF.

This sequence joins TRBV9 and TRBJ2-1, with D possibly matching TRBD1 (7 bases). CDR3 size: 15 residues. CDR1 is SGDLS, CDR2 YYNGEE, per germline. The V end was cut by 3 bases, the J end by 8 bases, with 18 bases between. CDR3 in amino acids: CASSAQGGVIDEQFF. The CDR3 nucleotides read TGTGCCAGCAGCGCCCAGGGGGGTGTAATTGATGAGCAGTTCTTC.

The CDR3 DNA follows: TGTGCCATCAGGCCGGTGGCGGGAGGCCCCACAGATACGCAGTATTTT. This encodes CAIRPVAGGPTDTQYF. The chain carries TRBV10-3 and TRBJ2-3, with TRBD2 identical over 8 bases. The ends lost 6 bases at V and 2 bases at J; junction bases unmatched: 10. CDR3 size: 16 residues. Germline V lookup: CDR1 ENHRY, CDR2 SYGVKD.

The rearrangement joins TRBV4-1 to TRBJ2-1; 7 nucleotides match TRBD2. The germline V gene encodes CDR1 MGHRA and CDR2 YSYEKL. Unmatched junction bases numbered 6, after V lost 4 bases and J lost 0 bases. The CDR3 length is 16 residues. CDR3: CASSPLGLSSYNEQFF. The CDR3 coding sequence is TGCGCCAGCAGCCCCCTGGGACTAAGCTCCTACAATGAGCAGTTCTTC.

The chain carries TRBV11-3 and TRBJ2-1, with 8 bases matching TRBD2. CDR1 and CDR2 from the germline V gene are SGHNT and YENEEA. This CDR3 contains 12 residues. V gave up 10 bases and J gave up 7 bases; unmatched junction bases: 6. In nucleotides, the CDR3 is TGTGCCACCAGTTCTAGCGGGAATGAGCAGTTCTTC. This sequence encodes CATSSSGNEQFF. Complete variable domain (other parts from reference TRBV11-3 and TRBJ2-1): EAGVVQSPRYKIIEKKQPVAFWCNPISGHNTLYWYLQNLGQGPELLIRYENEEAVDDSQLPKDRFSAERLKGVDSTLKIQPAELGDSAVYLCATSSSGNEQFFGPGTRLTVL.

This clone was picked up one time. The chain carries TRBV27 and TRBJ2-1; 7 bases agree with TRBD2. The J segment lost 4 bases and the V segment lost 2 bases, leaving 8 bases of the junction unmatched. The CDR3 loop spans 16 amino acids. CDR1 and CDR2 from the germline V gene are MNHEY and SMNVEV (reference sequence). CDR3 DNA sequence: TGTGCCAGCAGTTTACCCGGACTCGGGAGGTACAATGAGCAGTTCTTC. It specifies CASSLPGLGRYNEQFF.

This clone occurred a few times. This sequence joins TRBV18 and TRBJ1-6; D is uncertain. Trimming stripped 6 bases from V and 6 bases from J, with 15 bases between. CDR3 length: 15 amino acids. Germline-derived CDR1 and CDR2 are KGHSH and LQKENI. The CDR3 is CASSAREGFNSPLHF. In DNA form, the CDR3 reads TGTGCCAGCTCCGCGAGGGAGGGCTTTAATTCACCCCTCCACTTT.

The V call is TRBV15, the J call TRBJ2-2; D is unclear. V was pared by 5 bases and J by 2 bases, with 9 bases between. The CDR3 is made up of 14 amino acids. Germline V lookup: CDR1 LNHNV, CDR2 YYDKDF (reference sequence). The CDR3 sequence: CATSPPSNTGELFF. Here the CDR3 DNA reads TGTGCCACCAGCCCGCCGAGTAACACCGGGGAGCTGTTTTTT.

The chain combines TRBV12-3 or TRBV12-4 with TRBJ2-7; D is undetermined. Trimming shortened V by 6 bases and J by 5 bases, and 11 bases separated the two germline ends. The CDR3 runs to 12 residues. As DNA, the CDR3 is TGTGCCAGCAGCCTCACGCGGAACGAGCAGTACTTC. This encodes CASSLTRNEQYF.

This rearrangement joins TRBV4-1 to TRBJ2-1; D unresolved. The CDR3 consists of 15 residues. V was pared by 0 bases and J by 9 bases, with 15 bases between. CDR1 and CDR2 (germline): MGHRA, YSYEKL. The CDR3 bases are TGCGCCAGCAGCCAAGAACCCTTCGCCCTACGTGAGCAGTTCTTC. Translating it yields CASSQEPFALREQFF.

This clone came up once. This chain links TRBV5-8 with TRBJ1-1; D is possibly TRBD1 (6 bases). The CDR3 contains 17 residues. V was clipped by 6 bases and J by 1 base, with 22 bases between them. Germline V CDR1 and CDR2: SGHTS, YDEGEE. This CDR3 is CASTQGVGRGRNTEAFF. The CDR3 DNA follows: TGTGCCAGCACCCAAGGGGTTGGTCGGGGGCGGAACACTGAAGCTTTCTTT.

The chain joins TRBV20-1 to TRBJ1-1; 7 nucleotides line up with TRBD1. The CDR3 runs 15 residues. CDR1 and CDR2 from the germline V gene are DFQATT and SNEGSKA (reference sequence). V lost 3 bases, J lost 5 bases, and 12 bases stayed unmatched. In nucleotides, the CDR3 is TGCAGTGCTAGTCGACAGGGAAATGTGCGTACTGAAGCTTTCTTT. Translating it yields CSASRQGNVRTEAFF.

The chain recombines TRBV29-1 with TRBJ2-7; 11 nucleotides line up with TRBD1. This CDR3 spans 14 amino acids. The V segment lost 3 bases and the J segment 2 bases; nucleotides outside the gene matches: 3. The germline CDR1 and CDR2 sequences are SQVTM and ANQGSEA. The DNA of the CDR3 is TGCAGCGTTGAGGGACAGGGGGGACCCTACGAGCAGTACTTC. Amino acid sequence: CSVEGQGGPYEQYF.

V is TRBV9 and J is TRBJ1-4; D call uncertain. Germline V gene lookup returns CDR1 SGDLS and CDR2 YYNGEE. Trimming removed 5 bases at V and 8 bases at J, with 10 bases between. This CDR3 is 12 amino acids long. CDR3 in amino acids: CASRGRGEKLFF. CDR3 coding DNA: TGTGCCAGCAGGGGCCGGGGAGAAAAACTGTTTTTT. The complete variable domain, with remaining parts taken from reference TRBV9 and TRBJ1-4, reads DSGVTQTPKHLITATGQRVTLRCSPRSGDLSVYWYQQSLDQGLQFLIQYYNGEERAKGNILERFSAQQFPDLHSELNLSSLELGDSALYFCASRGRGEKLFFGSGTQLSVL.

This clone was seen just once. The rearrangement links TRBV9 to TRBJ1-5, with no clear D. The CDR3 consists of 14 residues. The germline V gene has CDR1 SGDLS and CDR2 YYNGEE. With 4 bases removed from V and 10 bases from J, the gap between germline ends came to 18 bases. CDR3 residues: CASSQTDGLHPQHF. CDR3 coding DNA: TGTGCCAGCAGCCAGACGGACGGATTACATCCCCAGCATTTT.

The chain recombines TRBV27 with TRBJ2-5, with TRBD1 matching 7 bases. The V gene's germline CDR1 is MNHEY and CDR2 SMNVEV (reference sequence). The CDR3 runs to 12 residues. Trimming at V came to 5 bases and at J to 7 bases, leaving 4 bases not matched to a gene. The DNA of the CDR3 is TGTGCCAGCAGTCCCAGGACAGGGACCCAGTACTTC. Amino acids: CASSPRTGTQYF.

Here the CDR3 reads CASSLKSPTVYAFF. The CDR3 nucleotides are TGCGCCAGCAGCTTAAAGTCCCCAACAGTGTACGCTTTCTTT. J is TRBJ1-1 and V is TRBV5-1; no reliable D call. This CDR3 region has 14 residues. Trimming shortened V by 2 bases and J by 11 bases, and 19 bases separated the two germline ends. Germline CDR1 SGHRS, CDR2 YFSETQ.

The CDR3 protein is CASSLRGTVDYTF. The CDR3, as DNA: TGTGCCAGCAGCCTCCGAGGGACGGTTGACTACACCTTC. This chain connects TRBV5-5 to TRBJ1-2; possible D gene TRBD1, 5 bases. The CDR3 is made up of 13 amino acids. Germline CDR1 and CDR2: SGHKS and YYEKEE (reference sequence). The ends were cut back, 4 bases at V and 10 bases at J, with 17 bases in the middle. The entire variable domain, with the rest obtained from reference TRBV5-5 and TRBJ1-2, is as follows: DAGVTQSPTHLIKTRGQQVTLRCSPISGHKSVSWYQQVLGQGPQFIFQYYEKEERGRGNFPDRFSARQFPNYSSELNVNALLLGDSALYLCASSLRGTVDYTFGSGTRLTVV.

CDR3 DNA sequence: TGTGCCAGCGCCTCCTATGAGGGAGGAAACACCATATATTTT. This translates into CASASYEGGNTIYF. This chain links TRBV18 with TRBJ1-3; D is ambiguous. Looked up from germline, CDR1 is KGHSH and CDR2 is LQKENI. V was cut by 8 bases and J by 4 bases, with 15 bases left in between. This CDR3 has 14 residues.

The chain employs TRBV27 and TRBJ2-5; no clear D gene. V was clipped by 2 bases and J by 2 bases, with 9 bases between them. The CDR3 totals 14 residues. Germline V gene data show CDR1 as MNHEY and CDR2 as SMNVEV (reference sequence). CDR3 sequence: CASSLRAAQETQYF. CDR3 nucleotides: TGTGCCAGCAGTTTAAGGGCAGCTCAAGAGACCCAGTACTTC.

For the CDR3, the DNA is TGTGCCAGCAGCCACCCGGAAAGACAGGACAGGACAGATACGCAGTATTTT. Translating it yields CASSHPERQDRTDTQYF. V is TRBV7-3 and J is TRBJ2-3; TRBD1 aligns across 7 bases. CDR1 is SGHTA and CDR2 is FQGTGA in the germline V gene. The ends lost 5 bases at V and 3 bases at J; junction bases unmatched: 14. The CDR3 is 17 amino acids.

The J gene is TRBJ2-3, the V gene TRBV2, with 10 bases matching TRBD2. CDR1 and CDR2 (germline): SNHLY, FYNNEI. The CDR3 consists of 13 residues. V shed 2 bases and J 9 bases; nucleotides not matched to a gene: 2. This chain's CDR3 is CASSELAGETQYF. In nucleotides, the CDR3 is TGTGCCAGCAGTGAACTAGCGGGGGAAACGCAGTATTTT. The variable domain in full, completed from reference TRBV2 and TRBJ2-3, reads EPEVTQTPSHQVTQMGQEVILRCVPISNHLYFYWYRQILGQKVEFLVSFYNNEISEKSEIFDDQFSVERPDGSNFTLKIRSTKLEDSAMYFCASSELAGETQYFGPGTRLTVL.

This chain connects TRBV20-1 to TRBJ2-5; D not resolved. Deletions cut 7 bases from V and 5 bases from J, with 11 bases between. This CDR3 has 11 residues. Germline V gene lookup returns CDR1 DFQATT and CDR2 SNEGSKA (reference sequence). CDR3 sequence (DNA): TGCAGTGGTAGGGCTGACGAGACCCAGTACTTC. Its protein product is CSGRADETQYF.

This clone appeared a single time. V is TRBV19 and J is TRBJ1-5; D remains ambiguous. Per germline, CDR1 LNHDA and CDR2 SQIVND (reference sequence). V lost 5 bases to trimming and J lost 0 bases, with 11 bases between them. The CDR3 totals 15 residues. The CDR3 nucleotides read TGTGCCAGTAGTGCCTCGGGGTTTAGCAATCAGCCCCAGCATTTT. This sequence encodes CASSASGFSNQPQHF.